This TCR beta chain was retrieved from a study of vaccination effects on CD4 cells after COVID-19. Antigen-specific CD4+ T cell clonotypes were called by their expansion after viral peptide-pool culture in ViraFEST. Once cultured for 10 days, the cells underwent separation to obtain CD4+ T cells. The germline V gene has CDR1 MGHRA and CDR2 YSYEKL. This CDR3 is 15 amino acids long. Trimming stripped 7 bases from V and 0 bases from J, with 15 bases between. Method: immunoSEQ multiplex PCR; TCRdb's copy keeps in-frame clones and lacks some. This table holds around 79,000 clones, around four fifths found once. Worth noting for this clone: Its matching antigen is unknown.

The material sequenced was CD4+ T cells from PBMCs cultured with HCoV-229E spike peptides, taken before COVID-19 vaccination. This receptor was identified in a human donor who received a COVID-19 vaccine. V and J are TRBV4-1 and TRBJ1-2, with D possibly being TRBD1 (5 bases). The CDR3 here is CASTSRGDPNYGYTF. For the CDR3, the DNA is TGCGCCAGCACCTCGCGGGGGGATCCTAACTATGGCTACACCTTC.